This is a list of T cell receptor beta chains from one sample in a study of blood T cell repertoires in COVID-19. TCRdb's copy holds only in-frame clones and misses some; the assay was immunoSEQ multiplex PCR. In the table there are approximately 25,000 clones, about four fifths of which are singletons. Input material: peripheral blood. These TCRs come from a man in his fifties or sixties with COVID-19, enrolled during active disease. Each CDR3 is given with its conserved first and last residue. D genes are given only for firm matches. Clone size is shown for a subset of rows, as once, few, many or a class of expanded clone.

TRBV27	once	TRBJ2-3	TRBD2	CASSLHGRVTDTQYF	TGTGCCAGCAGTTTACACGGGAGGGTGACAGATACGCAGTATTTT
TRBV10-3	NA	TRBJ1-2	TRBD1	CAISESTGEDYGYTF	TGTGCCATCAGTGAGTCGACAGGGGAGGACTATGGCTACACCTTC
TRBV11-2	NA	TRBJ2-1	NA	CASSPFTLVAYNEQFF	TGTGCCAGCAGCCCCTTTACTCTAGTAGCCTACAATGAGCAGTTCTTC
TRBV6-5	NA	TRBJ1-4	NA	CATKWATDEKLFF	TGTGCCACCAAATGGGCAACAGATGAAAAACTGTTTTTT
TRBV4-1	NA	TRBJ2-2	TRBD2	CASSTRDFGTSGGRGTGELFF	TGCGCCAGCAGCACAAGGGACTTCGGGACTAGCGGGGGGCGAGGGACCGGGGAGCTGTTTTTT
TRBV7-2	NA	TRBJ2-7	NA	CASSYGLRRDEQYF	TGTGCCAGCAGCTATGGACTTCGCCGAGACGAGCAGTACTTC
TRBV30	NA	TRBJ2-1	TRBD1	CAWSTGQEQFF	TGTGCCTGGAGTACGGGACAGGAGCAGTTCTTC
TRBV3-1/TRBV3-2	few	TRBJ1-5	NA	CASSHSRNGNQPQHF	TGTGCCAGCAGCCACTCCAGGAATGGCAATCAGCCCCAGCATTTT
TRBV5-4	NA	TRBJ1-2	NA	CASSLGLGGLSGYGYTF	TGTGCCAGCAGCTTGGGACTGGGAGGCCTATCGGGCTATGGCTACACCTTC
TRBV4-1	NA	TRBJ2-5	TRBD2	CASSRNSGDKRTQYF	TGCGCCAGCAGCCGAAACAGCGGGGATAAGAGAACCCAGTACTTC
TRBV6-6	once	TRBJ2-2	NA	CASSYSGEGAGELFF	TGTGCCAGCAGTTACTCTGGGGAAGGGGCCGGGGAGCTGTTTTTT
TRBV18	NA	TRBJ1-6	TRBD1	CASSPETGGNSPLHF	TGTGCCAGCTCACCAGAAACAGGGGGGAATTCACCCCTCCACTTT
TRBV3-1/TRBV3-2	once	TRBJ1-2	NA	CASSDQPGLFSYGYTF	TGTGCCAGCAGCGACCAACCAGGTCTGTTCTCCTATGGCTACACCTTC
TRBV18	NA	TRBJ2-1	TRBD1	CASSLSGTGNYNEQFF	TGTGCCAGCTCACTTTCCGGGACAGGGAATTACAATGAGCAGTTCTTC
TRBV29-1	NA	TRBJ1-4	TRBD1	CSVQGARDEKLFF	TGCAGCGTTCAGGGGGCTAGGGATGAAAAACTGTTTTTT
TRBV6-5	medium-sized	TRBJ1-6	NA	CASSYSAGVASPLHF	TGTGCCAGCAGTTACTCGGCAGGGGTCGCTTCACCCCTCCACTTT
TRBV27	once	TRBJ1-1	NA	CARTGGGTTEAFF	TGTGCCCGTACTGGGGGAGGGACCACTGAAGCTTTCTTT
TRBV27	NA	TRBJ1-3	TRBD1	CASARTGTSGNTIYF	TGTGCCAGCGCCCGGACAGGGACCTCTGGAAACACCATATATTTT
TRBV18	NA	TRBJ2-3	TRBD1	CASSPGGTGSGADTQYF	TGTGCCAGCTCACCCGGAGGGACAGGGTCCGGGGCGGATACGCAGTATTTT
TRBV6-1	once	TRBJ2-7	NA	CASSELHRTYEQYF	TGTGCCAGCAGTGAATTACACAGAACTTACGAGCAGTACTTC
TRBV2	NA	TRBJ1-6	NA	CASNTGNYNSPLHF	TGTGCCAGCAACACGGGGAACTATAATTCACCCCTCCACTTT
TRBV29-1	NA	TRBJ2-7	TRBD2	CSVRTSGSYEQYF	TGCAGCGTGCGGACTAGCGGCTCCTACGAGCAGTACTTC
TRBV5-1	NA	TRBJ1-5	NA	CASSPEGLKDQPQHF	TGCGCCAGCAGCCCCGAAGGACTAAAGGATCAGCCCCAGCATTTT
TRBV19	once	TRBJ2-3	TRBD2	CASSTGLAGGSDTQYF	TGTGCCAGTAGTACCGGACTAGCGGGGGGCTCAGATACGCAGTATTTT
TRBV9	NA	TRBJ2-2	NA	CASSVAAVGELFF	TGTGCCAGCAGCGTAGCGGCGGTCGGGGAGCTGTTTTTT
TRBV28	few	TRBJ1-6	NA	CASSLRGLGPNSPLHF	TGTGCCAGCAGTTTAAGAGGCCTGGGGCCTAATTCACCCCTCCACTTT
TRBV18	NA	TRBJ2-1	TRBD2	CASSLYSGSGENNEQFF	TGTGCCAGCTCGCTTTACTCGGGTAGCGGGGAAAACAATGAGCAGTTCTTC
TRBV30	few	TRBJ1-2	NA	CAWSNTRNYGYTF	TGTGCCTGGAGTAATACACGTAACTATGGCTACACCTTC
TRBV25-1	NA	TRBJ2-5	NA	CASTRGQGSGETQYF	TGTGCCAGCACTAGGGGTCAGGGGTCGGGAGAGACCCAGTACTTC
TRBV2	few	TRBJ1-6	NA	CASQGSYNSPLHF	TGTGCCAGTCAGGGGTCGTATAATTCACCCCTCCACTTT
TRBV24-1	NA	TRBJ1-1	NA	CATSGAGPEAFF	TGTGCCACCAGTGGGGCAGGGCCTGAAGCTTTCTTT
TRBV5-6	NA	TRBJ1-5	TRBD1	CASSLRTGGNRGPQHF	TGTGCCAGCAGCTTAAGGACAGGGGGGAACCGGGGGCCCCAGCATTTT
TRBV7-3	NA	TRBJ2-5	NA	CASSLSGGPGLDQETQYF	TGTGCCAGCAGCTTATCAGGGGGGCCGGGACTGGATCAAGAGACCCAGTACTTC
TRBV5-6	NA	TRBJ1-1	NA	CASRKQGRVNTEAFF	TGTGCCAGCAGGAAACAGGGAAGGGTGAACACTGAAGCTTTCTTT
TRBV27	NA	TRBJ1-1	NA	CASSLSGANTEAFF	TGTGCCAGCAGTTTATCGGGGGCTAACACTGAAGCTTTCTTT
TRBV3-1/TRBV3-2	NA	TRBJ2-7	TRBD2	CASSRTSESEQYF	TGTGCCAGCAGCCGAACTAGCGAATCCGAGCAGTACTTC
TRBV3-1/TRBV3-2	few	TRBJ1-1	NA	CASSQETPGVTEAFF	TGTGCCAGCAGCCAAGAAACCCCCGGGGTCACTGAAGCTTTCTTT
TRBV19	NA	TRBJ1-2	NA	CASNFESGYTF	TGTGCCAGTAACTTCGAAAGCGGCTACACCTTC
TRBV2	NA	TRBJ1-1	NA	CASQGRREGEAFF	TGTGCCAGCCAGGGCCGGAGGGAGGGTGAAGCTTTCTTT
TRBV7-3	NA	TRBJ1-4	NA	CASSPDRKGEKLFF	TGTGCCAGCAGCCCGGACAGAAAAGGGGAAAAACTGTTTTTT
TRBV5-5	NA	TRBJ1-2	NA	CASSFRRESGYTF	TGTGCCAGCAGCTTTAGGAGGGAGTCCGGCTACACCTTC
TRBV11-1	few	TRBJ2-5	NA	CASSLARASTGTQYF	TGTGCCAGCAGCTTAGCGCGGGCGTCAACCGGGACCCAGTACTTC
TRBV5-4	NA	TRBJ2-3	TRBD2	CASSFKLAGADTQYF	TGTGCCAGCAGCTTCAAACTAGCGGGAGCAGATACGCAGTATTTT
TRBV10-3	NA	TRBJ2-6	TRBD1	CAITSSRDRGPGANVLTF	TGTGCCATCACCTCCTCCCGGGACAGGGGACCTGGGGCCAACGTCCTGACTTTC
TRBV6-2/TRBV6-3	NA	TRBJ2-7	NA	CASSYGPGDEQYF	TGTGCCAGCAGTTACGGGCCAGGGGACGAGCAGTACTTC
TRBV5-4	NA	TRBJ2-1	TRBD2	CASSSIRLATYNEQFF	TGTGCCAGCAGCTCCATCCGACTAGCGACCTACAATGAGCAGTTCTTC
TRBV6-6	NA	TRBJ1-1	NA	CASSRALNTEAFF	TGTGCCAGCAGTCGTGCGTTGAACACTGAAGCTTTCTTT
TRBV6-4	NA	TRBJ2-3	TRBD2	CASSEGTSGSTDTQYF	TGTGCCAGCAGTGAGGGGACTAGCGGGAGCACAGATACGCAGTATTTT
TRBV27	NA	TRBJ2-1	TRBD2	CASSGTSWVGEQFF	TGTGCCAGCAGTGGGACTAGCTGGGTTGGTGAGCAGTTCTTC
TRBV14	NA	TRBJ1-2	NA	CASSRGQGYTF	TGTGCCAGCAGCCGAGGACAGGGCTACACCTTC
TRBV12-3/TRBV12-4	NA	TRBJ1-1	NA	CASSWDEGGAFF	TGTGCCAGCAGTTGGGATGAGGGTGGAGCTTTCTTT
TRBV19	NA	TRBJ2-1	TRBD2	CASQPKAGDSYNEQFF	TGTGCCAGTCAACCTAAAGCGGGGGACTCCTACAATGAGCAGTTCTTC
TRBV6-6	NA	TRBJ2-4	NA	CASSQQGLQNIQYF	TGTGCCAGCAGTCAACAGGGTTTGCAAAACATTCAGTACTTC
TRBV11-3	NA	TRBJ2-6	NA	CASSLPTYRGSGANVLTF	TGTGCCAGCAGCTTACCAACCTATAGGGGCTCTGGGGCCAACGTCCTGACTTTC
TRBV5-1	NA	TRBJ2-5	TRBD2	CASSTGLAGGPEYF	TGCGCCAGCAGCACGGGACTAGCGGGAGGGCCGGAGTACTTC
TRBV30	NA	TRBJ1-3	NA	CAWSLTARSGNTIYF	TGTGCCTGGAGTCTTACAGCAAGATCTGGAAACACCATATATTTT